This note documents a single T cell receptor beta chain sequence. A clone one base away is much larger, so this may be a read error. This entry is derived from a study of CDR3 diversity in severe acne. TCRdb called the PCR reads again in MiXCR, with one record for every CDR3 protein. The sample lists over 100,000 distinct CDR3 sequences, under 60% seen once, with around 12% in the top ten. This CDR3 comprises 17 residues. Per the germline V gene, CDR1 is KGHDR and CDR2 is SFDVKD. The rearrangement links TRBV24-1 to TRBJ1-4; 7 nucleotides agree with TRBD1. Sequencing was carried out using blood. This receptor was identified in a male donor with acne. CDR3 protein: CATSDPGSAGGNGKLFF. DNA of the CDR3: TGTGCCACCAGTGACCCTGGGTCGGCAGGGGGGAATGGAAAACTGTTTTTT.